Listed below are T cell receptor beta chains from one sample, sequenced in a study of T cell responses to AZD1222 COVID-19 vaccine. Sequencing used immunoSEQ multiplex PCR; TCRdb keeps in-frame clones, though not all of them. The sample records 150,000 to 200,000 clones, 70% to 90% being singletons. Here the sequenced sample was peripheral blood, taken 28 days after the second AZD1222 dose. Source of these receptors: an adult who received the AZD1222 COVID-19 vaccine. Each CDR3 is given with its conserved first and last residue.

V	J	CDR3
TRBV9	TRBJ2-1	CASRGGSVEQFF
TRBV30	TRBJ2-7	CAWSGGGSSYEQYF
TRBV18	TRBJ2-1	CASSGISSYNEQFF
TRBV5-1	TRBJ2-3	CASRARAASTDTQYF
TRBV28	TRBJ1-5	CASSRDSNQPQHF
TRBV11-1	TRBJ2-1	CASSLGDANNEQFF
TRBV6-2/TRBV6-3	TRBJ2-7	CASSYSATSGYEQYF
TRBV5-1	TRBJ2-5	CASSLAPGETQYF
TRBV6-5	TRBJ2-2	CASSQNRGGTGELFF
TRBV6-5	TRBJ2-7	CASRGTSVGGEQYF
TRBV28	TRBJ2-7	CASSSPGTSGKTYEQYF
TRBV5-6	TRBJ2-6	CASSLRGTGANVLTF
TRBV5-4	TRBJ2-7	CASSTGTSGSYEQYF
TRBV19	TRBJ1-5	CASSPRQGGNQPQHF
TRBV6-5	TRBJ2-1	CASSALAQSNNEQFF
TRBV5-1	TRBJ2-3	CASSLEGLAGGYTQYF
TRBV18	TRBJ2-5	CASSPGLLPETQYF
TRBV10-3	TRBJ1-2	CAISEGRAELYGYTF
TRBV19	TRBJ2-3	CASSLPGTDTQYF
TRBV5-1	TRBJ2-2	CASSLADTGELFF
TRBV30	TRBJ2-4	CAWRPLTKNIQYF
TRBV6-5	TRBJ1-5	CASSSDGSNQPQHF
TRBV7-8	TRBJ2-1	CASSVGLAGGYNEQFF
TRBV6-2/TRBV6-3	TRBJ1-6	CASSYPSGQGGSPLHF
TRBV12-2	TRBJ1-6	CASRLEVPSPAQSPLHF
TRBV19	TRBJ2-5	CASSSGLAGVETQYF
TRBV28	TRBJ1-3	CASSPVGAPAGNTIYF
TRBV4-3	TRBJ2-7	CASSQGEGASLYEQYF
TRBV19	TRBJ2-7	CASSGGPYEQYF
TRBV2	TRBJ1-5	CASSESSYSNQPQHF
TRBV24-1	TRBJ2-2	CATSDPLGGGAAGELFF
TRBV6-5	TRBJ2-3	CASSLAGAEDTQYF
TRBV19	TRBJ2-1	CASSSGRGYNEQFF
TRBV5-1	TRBJ2-3	CASSLQEGTQYF
TRBV28	TRBJ1-5	CASRTPFFRRVHF
TRBV3-1/TRBV3-2	TRBJ2-5	CASSQAVPTRETQYF
TRBV25-1	TRBJ2-5	CASRDTGQGQETQYF